The 29 T cell receptor beta chains given below trace back to one sample, sequenced in a study of long-term antiretroviral therapy in people with HIV. At survey level, the immunoSEQ assay was run in its v3.0 version. Produced via immunoSEQ multiplex PCR; TCRdb's table is partial and in-frame only. The sample contains roughly 23,000 clones, less than 90% of which appear only once. The sample in question was unsorted PBMCs, obtained 1.9 years after starting antiretroviral therapy. These receptors originate from a woman between 45 and 60 years old with HIV.

This clone was counted once. The chain links TRBV9 to TRBJ1-2; possible D gene TRBD1, 5 bases. Between the trimmed V and J ends, which lost 0 bases and 0 bases, there was a span of 9 bases. Germline-derived CDR1 and CDR2 are SGDLS and YYNGEE. The CDR3 loop spans 15 amino acids. The CDR3 is CASSVAGQANYGYTF. CDR3 nucleotide sequence: TGTGCCAGCAGCGTAGCAGGGCAAGCTAACTATGGCTACACCTTC.

The V call is TRBV7-7, the J call TRBJ2-5; D is possibly TRBD2 (5 bases). Trimming stripped 6 bases from V and 7 bases from J, with 18 bases between. The CDR3 has 14 amino acids. CDR1 and CDR2 (germline): SSHAT, FNYEAQ (reference sequence). Here the CDR3 DNA reads TGTGCCAGCAGTCCCGGGATCGGGGATGGGACCCAGTACTTC. This translates into CASSPGIGDGTQYF.

The chain recombines TRBV30 with TRBJ2-1; a weak D match, TRBD2 (7 bases). This CDR3 contains 14 residues. Germline V CDR1 and CDR2: GTSNPN, SVGIG (reference sequence). Trimming stripped 3 bases from V and 3 bases from J, with 12 bases between. This CDR3 is CAWRGGGNYNEQFF. The DNA of the CDR3 is TGTGCCTGGAGAGGGGGGGGGAACTACAATGAGCAGTTCTTC.

J is TRBJ2-5 and V is TRBV11-2; 7 positions match TRBD1. CDR1 SGHAT and CDR2 FQNNGV come from the germline V gene. The CDR3 spans 16 residues. V was pared by 1 base and J by 0 bases, with 5 bases of the junction left unmatched. This CDR3 reads CASSLGRRGYQETQYF. CDR3 nucleotides: TGTGCCAGCAGCTTAGGTCGCAGGGGGTACCAAGAGACCCAGTACTTC.

The rearrangement links TRBV4-3 to TRBJ2-2; tentative D call: TRBD2 (7 bases). Germline values: CDR1 LGHNA, CDR2 YSLEER. V was pared by 1 base and J by 7 bases, with 13 bases between. CDR3 length equals 15 residues. The CDR3 region has the DNA TGCGCCAGCAGCCAAGGAGGGGGGGCGGACGGGGAGCTGTTTTTT. Amino acid sequence: CASSQGGGADGELFF.

Comment on this clone: The junction departs from germline at one end; a sequencing error may be responsible. Different DNA sequences within this sample yield the same CDR3. This chain links TRBV5-4 with TRBJ1-6; 10 bases fit TRBD1. Germline V gene sequence: CDR1 SGHNT, CDR2 YYREEE (reference sequence). The CDR3 extends over 15 amino acids. The CDR3 protein is CASSLGGQGGSPLHF. CDR3 in DNA: TGTGCCAGCAGTTTGGGAGGACAGGGGGGGTCACCCCTCCACTTT.

This clone was seen only a few times. V is TRBV7-2 and J is TRBJ2-7; D may be TRBD2 (6 bases). Trimming stripped 8 bases from V and 0 bases from J, with 8 bases between. The germline V gene encodes CDR1 SGHTA and CDR2 FQGNSA. The CDR3 sequence is 12 residues long. CDR3 coding DNA: TGTGCCAGCGGGAGGAGCTCCTACGAGCAGTACTTC. It translates to CASGRSSYEQYF.

V is TRBV9 and J is TRBJ2-2; perhaps TRBD2 as D (5 bases). V was cut by 0 bases and J by 7 bases, with 10 bases left in between. The CDR3 covers 14 residues. Germline V gene lookup returns CDR1 SGDLS and CDR2 YYNGEE. The CDR3 DNA reads TGTGCCAGCAGCGTAGTTCCTGGACTCGGGGAGCTGTTTTTT. Protein sequence: CASSVVPGLGELFF. The variable domain in full, completed from reference TRBV9 and TRBJ2-2, reads DSGVTQTPKHLITATGQRVTLRCSPRSGDLSVYWYQQSLDQGLQFLIQYYNGEERAKGNILERFSAQQFPDLHSELNLSSLELGDSALYFCASSVVPGLGELFFGEGSRLTVL.

This clone was recorded a few times. The V and J genes are TRBV27 and TRBJ2-7, with TRBD2 as a possible D gene (5 bases). Deletions cut 6 bases from V and 3 bases from J, with 15 bases between. This CDR3 has 14 residues. The V gene's germline CDR1 is MNHEY and CDR2 SMNVEV (reference sequence). CDR3 sequence reads: CASSRHGSDYEQYF. DNA of the CDR3: TGTGCCAGCAGCCGCCATGGGAGCGACTACGAGCAGTACTTC.

This clone has just a few counts. V and J are TRBV19 and TRBJ1-2, with 7 bases identical to TRBD1. The germline V gene has CDR1 LNHDA and CDR2 SQIVND (reference sequence). The CDR3 totals 16 residues. The V segment lost 3 bases and the J segment 7 bases; nucleotides outside the gene matches: 14. As DNA, the CDR3 is TGTGCCAGTAGTATTCAGGGGTCAGGGGGGATCGGTGGCTACACCTTC. Its protein is CASSIQGSGGIGGYTF.

The rearrangement joins TRBV21-1 to TRBJ1-6. TRBV21-1 is flagged as a pseudogene. CDR3 size: 17 residues. In DNA, the CDR3 is TGTGCCAGCAGAGACCTCCTCCTGGTCTACTATAATTCACCCCTCCACTTT. Amino acid sequence: CASRDLLLVYYNSPLHF.

The chain is built from TRBV9 and TRBJ2-7, with D possibly TRBD1 on 5 matching bases. CDR3 size: 15 residues. Per germline, CDR1 SGDLS and CDR2 YYNGEE. The V end was cut by 0 bases, the J end by 4 bases, with 14 bases between. In DNA form, the CDR3 reads TGTGCCAGCAGCGTAGGGACACTCGTCGGGTACGAGCAGTACTTC. It translates to CASSVGTLVGYEQYF.

This clone has just a few counts. The V call is TRBV7-2, the J call TRBJ1-5; possible D gene TRBD1, 6 bases. CDR3 length equals 13 residues. The ends were cut back, 5 bases at V and 6 bases at J, with 11 bases in the middle. Germline-derived CDR1 and CDR2 are SGHTA and FQGNSA. CDR3 loop: CASSPDSSQPQHF. The CDR3 DNA follows: TGTGCCAGCAGCCCGGACAGTTCTCAGCCCCAGCATTTT.

This chain connects TRBV28 to TRBJ1-5; 7 nucleotides line up with TRBD1. Looked up from germline, CDR1 is MDHEN and CDR2 is SYDVKM. The V and J ends lost 4 bases and 2 bases, in that order; junction bases with no gene match: 8. This CDR3 is 16 amino acids long. The CDR3 loop is CASSYNRGGGNQPQHF. CDR3 DNA sequence: TGTGCCAGCAGTTATAACAGGGGAGGTGGCAATCAGCCCCAGCATTTT.

Remarks on this clone: In this CDR3 the conserved last residue, phenylalanine or tryptophan, is missing, so a read error is likely. The limits of the CDR3 on the DNA are not certain, so only TCRdb's listed CDR3 is given. The chain couples TRBV15 to TRBJ2-7; TRBD2 was called by the table and not checked on the DNA. The CDR3 spans 10 amino acids, including both terminal residues. Germline assignment: CDR1 LNHNV and CDR2 YYDKDF (reference sequence). Here the CDR3 reads CATSRGTGPS.

The chain is built from TRBV4-2 and TRBJ2-3; D is tentatively TRBD1 or TRBD2 (5 bases each). Trimming shortened V by 0 bases and J by 6 bases, and 16 bases separated the two germline ends. The CDR3 extends over 16 amino acids. Germline assignment: CDR1 LGHNA and CDR2 YNFKEQ. CDR3 loop: CASSQEEGIRADTQYF. The CDR3 coding sequence is TGTGCCAGCAGCCAAGAAGAGGGGATCCGAGCGGATACGCAGTATTTT.

The rearrangement uses TRBV19 and TRBJ2-2; perhaps TRBD1 as D (6 bases). This CDR3 contains 14 residues. Germline V lookup: CDR1 LNHDA, CDR2 SQIVND (reference sequence). The germline V and J ends were trimmed by 6 bases and 2 bases, with 10 bases remaining between them. CDR3: CASRVQGNTGELFF. The CDR3 bases are TGTGCCAGTAGAGTACAGGGAAACACCGGGGAGCTGTTTTTT.

V usage is TRBV19 and J usage is TRBJ2-5; 8 nucleotides match TRBD2. The trim removed 7 bases at V and 4 bases at J, leaving 11 bases unmatched. In germline, CDR1 is LNHDA, CDR2 SQIVND (reference sequence). The CDR3 covers 15 residues. This CDR3 is CASTRTSFLTETQYF. The CDR3 DNA follows: TGTGCCAGTACCCGGACTAGCTTTCTCACAGAGACCCAGTACTTC. Full variable domain (remainder filled in from reference TRBV19 and TRBJ2-5): DGGITQSPKYLFRKEGQNVTLSCEQNLNHDAMYWYRQDPGQGLRLIYYSQIVNDFQKGDIAEGYSVSREKKESFPLTVTSAQKNPTAFYLCASTRTSFLTETQYFGPGTRLLVL.

This clone has just one count. V and J are TRBV19 and TRBJ1-5, with TRBD1 matching 7 bases. The V segment lost 5 bases and the J segment 9 bases; nucleotides outside the gene matches: 7. The germline CDR1 and CDR2 sequences are LNHDA and SQIVND (reference sequence). CDR3 length equals 13 residues. The CDR3 is CASSDDRVRPQHF. CDR3 nucleotide sequence: TGTGCCAGTAGTGACGACAGGGTAAGGCCCCAGCATTTT. Filled out from reference TRBV19 and TRBJ1-5, the complete variable domain reads DGGITQSPKYLFRKEGQNVTLSCEQNLNHDAMYWYRQDPGQGLRLIYYSQIVNDFQKGDIAEGYSVSREKKESFPLTVTSAQKNPTAFYLCASSDDRVRPQHFGDGTRLSIL.

Only one count was recorded for this clone. The rearrangement links TRBV27 to TRBJ2-5, with 11 bases lining up with TRBD2. Germline assignment: CDR1 MNHEY and CDR2 SMNVEV (reference sequence). The CDR3 is 16 amino acids. Unmatched junction bases numbered 3, after V lost 1 base and J lost 2 bases. This chain's CDR3 is CASSLWASGGQETQYF. The CDR3 DNA sequence: TGTGCCAGCAGTTTATGGGCTAGCGGGGGGCAAGAGACCCAGTACTTC.

The rearrangement links TRBV19 to TRBJ1-2, with D maybe TRBD1 (6 bases). Per the germline V gene, CDR1 is LNHDA and CDR2 is SQIVND (reference sequence). V dropped 8 bases and J dropped 3 bases, with 13 bases sitting between them. This CDR3 region has 13 residues. CDR3 sequence (DNA): TGTGCCAGTGTCGGCAGGGGTGACTATGGCTACACCTTC. Encoded protein: CASVGRGDYGYTF.

V and J are TRBV5-6 and TRBJ2-7; D is uncertain. V gave up 2 bases and J gave up 3 bases, with 9 bases separating them. This CDR3 has 13 amino acids. The germline V gene encodes CDR1 SGHDT and CDR2 YYEEEE. CDR3 protein: CASSLGGIYEQYF. The DNA for the CDR3 is TGTGCCAGCAGCTTAGGCGGCATCTACGAGCAGTACTTC.

The chain combines TRBV2 with TRBJ2-7; D possibly corresponds to TRBD1 (5 bases). The V gene lost 6 bases and the J gene lost 6 bases, with 9 bases spanning the gap. There are 11 residues in the CDR3. Germline CDR1 and CDR2: SNHLY and FYNNEI. CDR3 in DNA: TGTGCCAGCAGGGACCAGGGCGAGCAGTACTTC. Its translation is CASRDQGEQYF.

The V gene is TRBV6-6, the J gene TRBJ1-3; a possible D gene is TRBD1 (5 bases). The CDR3 is made up of 15 amino acids. Germline values: CDR1 MNHNY, CDR2 SVGAGI (reference sequence). Trimming stripped 7 bases from V and 0 bases from J, with 13 bases between. The CDR3 DNA sequence: TGTGCCAGCACCCGCACAGGAGACTCTGGAAACACCATATATTTT. Translated: CASTRTGDSGNTIYF.

The table lists this clone with a few counts. Compared with germline, one end of the junction differs, possibly owing to a read error. CDR3 DNA: TGTGCCAGCAGCTTAATGGGACAGGGGTCCCCCTTC. Its translation is CASSLMGQGSPF. The rearrangement uses TRBV5-6 and TRBJ2-7, with 10 bases identical to TRBD1. CDR1 is SGHDT and CDR2 is YYEEEE in the germline V gene. The CDR3 extends over 12 amino acids.

The J gene is TRBJ1-5, the V gene TRBV27; tentatively, D is TRBD1 (5 bases). Trimming pared 2 bases from V and 7 bases from J, leaving 9 bases between. Germline V CDR1 and CDR2: MNHEY, SMNVEV (reference sequence). This CDR3 is 13 amino acids long. The CDR3 DNA sequence: TGTGCCAGCAGTTTAAGGGACGGCCAGCCCCAGCATTTT. Translating it yields CASSLRDGQPQHF.

The chain recombines TRBV6-5 with TRBJ2-6; no clear D. Deletions cut 6 bases from V and 0 bases from J, with 3 bases between. There are 13 residues in the CDR3. Germline loops: CDR1 MNHEY, CDR2 SVGAGI. The CDR3 DNA sequence: TGTGCCAGCAGCTCCTCTGGGGCCAACGTCCTGACTTTC. Its translation is CASSSSGANVLTF.

The chain employs TRBV7-8 and TRBJ1-1; tentative D call: TRBD1 (5 bases). V lost 0 bases, J lost 4 bases, and 21 bases lay in between. The CDR3 is 18 amino acids. From germline, CDR1 is SGHVS and CDR2 FQNEAQ. CDR3 sequence reads: CASSLALGGRGRGTEAFF. The CDR3 DNA reads TGTGCCAGCAGCTTAGCTCTGGGGGGGAGGGGTCGGGGCACTGAAGCTTTCTTT. Variable domain in full (rest from reference TRBV7-8 and TRBJ1-1): GAGVSQSPRYKVAKRGQDVALRCDPISGHVSLFWYQQALGQGPEFLTYFQNEAQLDKSGLPSDRFFAERPEGSVSTLKIQRTQQEDSAVYLCASSLALGGRGRGTEAFFGQGTRLTVV.

The chain carries TRBV7-9 and TRBJ1-3; TRBD1 matches 7 bases. The CDR3 runs to 19 residues. Germline V gives CDR1 SEHNR, CDR2 FQNEAQ (reference sequence). V was pared by 4 bases and J by 3 bases, with 18 bases of the junction left unmatched. CDR3 amino acids: CASSSLPLLTGTDGNTIYF. The CDR3 bases are TGTGCCAGCAGCTCACTACCCCTTTTAACCGGGACAGATGGAAACACCATATATTTT.